This T cell receptor beta chain was recorded in a study of spatial heterogeneity in lung cancer. V gave up 4 bases and J gave up 4 bases; unmatched junction bases: 13. Germline V CDR1 and CDR2: SGHTA, FQGTGA. The CDR3 runs to 19 residues. Each CDR3 protein is one row after TCRdb ran MiXCR on the 5' RACE reads. Found here are roughly 21,000 distinct CDR3 sequences, 3% to 3.5% of them singletons; the top ten hold around 30%. At least ten counts were recorded for this clonotype. Described time point: sample taken at primary tumor resection. No cell sorting; template was whole RNA from tumor, lung tissue or PBMC.

Sequences were derived from PBMCs, sampled at surgery. This TCR was sampled from a female donor with early-stage non-small cell lung cancer. The chain employs TRBV7-3 and TRBJ2-2; the match to TRBD2 covers 12 bases. CDR3 nucleotides: TGTGCCAGCAGCTCCTACCCCGGGACTAGCGGGCCGAGCACCGGGGAGCTGTTTTTT. It specifies CASSSYPGTSGPSTGELFF.